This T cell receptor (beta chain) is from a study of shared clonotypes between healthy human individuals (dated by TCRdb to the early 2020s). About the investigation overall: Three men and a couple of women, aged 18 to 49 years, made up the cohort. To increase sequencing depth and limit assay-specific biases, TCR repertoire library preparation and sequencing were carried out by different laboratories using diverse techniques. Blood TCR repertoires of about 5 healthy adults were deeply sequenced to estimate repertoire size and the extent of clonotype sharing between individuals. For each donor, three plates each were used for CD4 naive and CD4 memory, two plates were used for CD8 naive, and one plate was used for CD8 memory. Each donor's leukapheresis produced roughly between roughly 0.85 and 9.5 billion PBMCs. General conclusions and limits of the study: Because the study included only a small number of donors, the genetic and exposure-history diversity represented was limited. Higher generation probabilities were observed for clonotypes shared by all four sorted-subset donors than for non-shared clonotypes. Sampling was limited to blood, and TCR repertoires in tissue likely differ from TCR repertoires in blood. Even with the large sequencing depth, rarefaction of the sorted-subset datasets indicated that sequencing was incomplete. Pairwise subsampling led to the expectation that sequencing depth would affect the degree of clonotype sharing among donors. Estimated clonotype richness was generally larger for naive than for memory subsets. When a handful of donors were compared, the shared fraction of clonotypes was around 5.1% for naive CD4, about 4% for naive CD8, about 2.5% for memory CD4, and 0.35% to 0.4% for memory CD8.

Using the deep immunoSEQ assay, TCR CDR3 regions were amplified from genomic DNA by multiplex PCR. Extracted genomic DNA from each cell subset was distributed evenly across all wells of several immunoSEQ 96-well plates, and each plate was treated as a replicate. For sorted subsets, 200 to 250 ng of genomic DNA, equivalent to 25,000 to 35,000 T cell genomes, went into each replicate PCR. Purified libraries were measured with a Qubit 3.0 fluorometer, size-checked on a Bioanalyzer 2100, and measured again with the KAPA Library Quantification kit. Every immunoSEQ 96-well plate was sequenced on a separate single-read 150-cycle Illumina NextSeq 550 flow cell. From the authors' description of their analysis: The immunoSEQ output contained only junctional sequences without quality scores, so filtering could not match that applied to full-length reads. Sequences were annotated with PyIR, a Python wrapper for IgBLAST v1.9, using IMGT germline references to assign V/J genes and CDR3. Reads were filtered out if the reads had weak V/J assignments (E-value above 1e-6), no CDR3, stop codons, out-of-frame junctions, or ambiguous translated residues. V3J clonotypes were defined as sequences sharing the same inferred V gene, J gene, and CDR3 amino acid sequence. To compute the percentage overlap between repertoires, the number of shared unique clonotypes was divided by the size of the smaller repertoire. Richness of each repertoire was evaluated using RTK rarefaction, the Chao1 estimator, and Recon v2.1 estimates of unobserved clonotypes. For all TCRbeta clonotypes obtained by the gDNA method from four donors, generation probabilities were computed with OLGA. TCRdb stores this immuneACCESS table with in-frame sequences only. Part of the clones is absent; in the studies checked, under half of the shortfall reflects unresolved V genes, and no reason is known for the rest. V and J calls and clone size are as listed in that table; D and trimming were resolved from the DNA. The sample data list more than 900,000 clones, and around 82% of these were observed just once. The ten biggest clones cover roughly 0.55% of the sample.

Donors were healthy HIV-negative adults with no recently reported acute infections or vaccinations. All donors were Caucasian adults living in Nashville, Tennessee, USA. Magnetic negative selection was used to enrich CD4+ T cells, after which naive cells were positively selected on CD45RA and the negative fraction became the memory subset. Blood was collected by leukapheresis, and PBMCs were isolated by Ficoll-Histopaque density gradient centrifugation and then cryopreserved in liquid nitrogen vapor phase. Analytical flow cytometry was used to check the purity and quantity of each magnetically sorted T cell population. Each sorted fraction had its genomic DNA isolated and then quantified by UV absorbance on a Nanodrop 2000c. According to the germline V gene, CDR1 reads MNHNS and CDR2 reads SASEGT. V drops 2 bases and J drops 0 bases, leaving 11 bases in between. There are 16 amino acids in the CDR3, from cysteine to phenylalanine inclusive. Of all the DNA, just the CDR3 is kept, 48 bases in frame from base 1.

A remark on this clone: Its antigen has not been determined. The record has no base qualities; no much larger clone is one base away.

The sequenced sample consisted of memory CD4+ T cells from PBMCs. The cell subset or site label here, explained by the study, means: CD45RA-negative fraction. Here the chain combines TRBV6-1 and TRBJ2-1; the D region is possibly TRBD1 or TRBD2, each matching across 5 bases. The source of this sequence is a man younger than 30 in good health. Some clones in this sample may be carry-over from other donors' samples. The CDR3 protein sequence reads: CASSEHPGTSYNEQFF. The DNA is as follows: TGTGCCAGCAGTGAACACCCAGGGACCTCCTACAATGAGCAGTTCTTC.